This T cell receptor (beta chain) appears in the sequencing data of a study of T cell changes during pregnancy in multiple sclerosis (dated by TCRdb to between 2018 and 2020). About the full investigation: The study examined how the T cell repertoire changed over the course of pregnancy in women with multiple sclerosis.

In regard to this clone: What antigen it recognizes has not been identified. No qualities accompany the bases; no much larger clone lies one base away.

Library preparation used the immunoSEQ multiplex PCR assay. Not all clones reach the TCRdb copy of this immuneACCESS table, which keeps in-frame sequences only. Checked studies attribute under half of the gap to unresolved V genes and leave the rest unexplained. The sample records 35,000 to 50,000 clones, 80% to 95% of which are singletons. Clones ranked in the top ten supply 0.55% to 0.85% of the sample. Counted from cysteine to phenylalanine, this CDR3 has 15 amino acids. CDR3 DNA is the only sequence kept; it has 45 bases, read in frame from the first base. Cut back by 5 bases and 3 bases, the V and J ends lie 16 bases apart. Sequences SEHNR (CDR1) and FQNEAQ (CDR2) are obtained from the germline V gene (reference sequence).

The source is a female donor with multiple sclerosis, enrolled in a pregnancy study. This sample comprised CD4+ T cells from peripheral blood mononuclear cells, obtained in the first trimester of pregnancy. This chain is built from TRBV7-9 and TRBJ1-1; the best D guess is TRBD1, with 5 bases matching. CDR3 region: CASSRSGGVYTEAFF. The DNA is as follows: TGTGCCAGCAGCCGCTCTGGGGGGGTCTACACTGAAGCTTTCTTT.